This passage covers 14 T cell receptor beta chains from one sample sequenced in a study of radiotherapy plus CTLA-4 blockade in lung cancer. Assay used: immunoSEQ multiplex PCR; TCRdb lists only in-frame clones, some missing. The sample carries approximately 53,000 clones, around 83% recorded once. Sequenced here: peripheral blood, sampled from a patient treated with radiotherapy plus ipilimumab. All receptors come from a human donor with non-small cell lung cancer whose response to radiotherapy plus ipilimumab could not be evaluated.

The chain links TRBV11-3 to TRBJ2-2; the D gene is possibly TRBD2 (5 bases). The CDR3 contains 16 residues. Germline CDR1 is SGHNT and CDR2 is YENEEA. Trimming pared 2 bases from V and 5 bases from J, leaving 15 bases between. The CDR3 protein is CASSLRGSASTGELFF. The CDR3 DNA reads TGTGCCAGCAGCTTACGGGGTTCGGCTTCTACCGGGGAGCTGTTTTTT.

The rearrangement links TRBV7-2 to TRBJ2-7; 7 nucleotides match TRBD2. The CDR3 covers 12 residues. CDR1 is SGHTA and CDR2 is FQGNSA in the germline V gene. Trimming at V came to 5 bases and at J to 3 bases, leaving 1 base not matched to a gene. The DNA of the CDR3 is TGTGCCAGCAGCGCTAGCGGCTACGAGCAGTACTTC. Protein sequence: CASSASGYEQYF.

The rearrangement links TRBV13 to TRBJ2-5; 12 nucleotides agree with TRBD1. The J call may be in error: the DNA end matches TRBJ2-7 better. Looked up from germline, CDR1 is PRHDT and CDR2 is FYEKMQ (reference sequence). The CDR3 is 14 amino acids. The CDR3: CASSLGQGAHEQYF. The CDR3 bases are TGTGCCAGCAGCTTGGGACAGGGGGCCCACGAGCAGTACTTC.

This chain links TRBV4-3 with TRBJ2-7; D is perhaps TRBD1 (6 bases). CDR1 is LGHNA and CDR2 is YSLEER in the germline V gene. The CDR3 consists of 15 residues. V dropped 0 bases and J dropped 0 bases, with 9 bases sitting between them. The CDR3 sequence: CASSQEQGSSYEQYF. The CDR3 DNA reads TGCGCCAGCAGCCAAGAGCAGGGGAGCTCCTACGAGCAGTACTTC.

V and J are TRBV11-2 and TRBJ2-2; 8 nucleotides match TRBD1. There are 16 residues in the CDR3. Trimming removed 1 base from V and 6 bases from J; junction bases left unmatched: 7. CDR1 SGHAT and CDR2 FQNNGV come from the germline V gene. CDR3 sequence reads: CASSLVAGGQAGELFF. The CDR3 region has the DNA TGTGCCAGCAGCTTAGTGGCAGGGGGCCAGGCCGGGGAGCTGTTTTTT.

The chain links TRBV2 to TRBJ1-2, with TRBD1 identical over 10 bases. Germline V gives CDR1 SNHLY, CDR2 FYNNEI. The V gene end was trimmed by 4 bases and the J gene end by 6 bases; junction bases not matched to a gene: 2. The CDR3 totals 13 residues. The CDR3 protein is CASSVGQGNGYTF. DNA for the CDR3: TGTGCCAGCAGTGTGGGACAGGGGAATGGCTACACCTTC.

The chain links TRBV19 to TRBJ2-1, with 11 bases matching TRBD2. Germline CDR1 reads LNHDA; CDR2 reads SQIVND (reference sequence). The trim removed 5 bases at V and 0 bases at J, leaving 9 bases unmatched. CDR3 length equals 18 residues. CDR3 sequence reads: CASSRELAGASSYNEQFF. Here the CDR3 DNA reads TGTGCCAGTAGTCGGGAACTAGCGGGAGCGAGCTCCTACAATGAGCAGTTCTTC.

A note on this clone: At one boundary the junction diverges from the germline segment, which might be a read error. This chain joins TRBV7-7 and TRBJ2-3, with 11 bases matching TRBD2. Germline-derived CDR1 and CDR2 are SSHAT and FNYEAQ (reference sequence). The CDR3 loop spans 15 amino acids. CDR3 amino acids: CASSPTSGSTDTQYF. The CDR3 DNA follows: TGTGCTAGCAGCCCAACTAGCGGGAGTACAGATACGCAGTATTTT.

The rearrangement links TRBV7-9 to TRBJ2-7; D gene unclear. Trimming left V 6 bases short and J 6 bases short, with 15 bases between. There are 13 residues in the CDR3. In germline, CDR1 is SEHNR, CDR2 FQNEAQ (reference sequence). The CDR3 sequence is CASSKSVVLEQYF. The CDR3 DNA is TGTGCCAGCAGTAAAAGCGTAGTCCTCGAGCAGTACTTC.

This chain joins TRBV4-3 and TRBJ1-5; D uncertain. The CDR3 has 14 amino acids. The germline CDR1 and CDR2 sequences are LGHNA and YSLEER. Trimming left V 1 base short and J 5 bases short, with 9 bases between. CDR3 residues: CASSQGADYQPQHF. The DNA of the CDR3 is TGCGCCAGCAGCCAAGGGGCCGATTATCAGCCCCAGCATTTT.

The chain joins TRBV10-3 to TRBJ2-5; 10 nucleotides align to TRBD1. The CDR3 extends over 19 amino acids. The J segment lost 0 bases and the V segment lost 2 bases, leaving 12 bases of the junction unmatched. The germline CDR1 and CDR2 sequences are ENHRY and SYGVKD. In DNA form, the CDR3 reads TGTGCCATCAGTGAGCCTACGGGACAGGGGCTAAAGTACCAAGAGACCCAGTACTTC. Its protein is CAISEPTGQGLKYQETQYF.

This rearrangement joins TRBV18 to TRBJ1-4; 7 bases agree with TRBD1. CDR1 KGHSH and CDR2 LQKENI come from the germline V gene. Trimming took 4 bases from V and 6 from J; bases not matched to a gene: 11. The CDR3 loop spans 16 amino acids. This CDR3 is CASSLTTGTEDEKLFF. The CDR3 DNA follows: TGTGCCAGCTCACTGACGACCGGGACAGAGGATGAAAAACTGTTTTTT. Using reference TRBV18 and TRBJ1-4 for the parts outside the CDR3, the full variable domain is NAGVMQNPRHLVRRRGQEARLRCSPMKGHSHVYWYRQLPEEGLKFMVYLQKENIIDESGMPKERFSAEFPKEGPSILRIQQVVRGDSAAYFCASSLTTGTEDEKLFFGSGTQLSVL.

This chain joins TRBV9 and TRBJ1-1; perhaps TRBD1 as D (6 bases). The germline gives CDR1 SGDLS, CDR2 YYNGEE. The CDR3 spans 14 residues. V dropped 2 bases and J dropped 8 bases, with 16 bases sitting between them. The CDR3 DNA follows: TGTGCCAGCAGCGTTACAGGGTCGGGGAGCGAAGCTTTCTTT. The encoded protein is CASSVTGSGSEAFF. Supplemented by reference TRBV9 and TRBJ1-1, the full variable domain reads DSGVTQTPKHLITATGQRVTLRCSPRSGDLSVYWYQQSLDQGLQFLIQYYNGEERAKGNILERFSAQQFPDLHSELNLSSLELGDSALYFCASSVTGSGSEAFFGQGTRLTVV.

The genes are TRBV2 and TRBJ1-5, with 11 bases identical to TRBD1. CDR1 is SNHLY and CDR2 is FYNNEI in the germline V gene. After removal of 2 bases from V and 10 bases from J, the junction contained 4 bases not matched to a gene. The CDR3 has 14 residues. The CDR3 loop is CASSERDRGTPQHF. Here the CDR3 DNA reads TGTGCCAGCAGTGAAAGGGACAGGGGGACACCCCAGCATTTT.